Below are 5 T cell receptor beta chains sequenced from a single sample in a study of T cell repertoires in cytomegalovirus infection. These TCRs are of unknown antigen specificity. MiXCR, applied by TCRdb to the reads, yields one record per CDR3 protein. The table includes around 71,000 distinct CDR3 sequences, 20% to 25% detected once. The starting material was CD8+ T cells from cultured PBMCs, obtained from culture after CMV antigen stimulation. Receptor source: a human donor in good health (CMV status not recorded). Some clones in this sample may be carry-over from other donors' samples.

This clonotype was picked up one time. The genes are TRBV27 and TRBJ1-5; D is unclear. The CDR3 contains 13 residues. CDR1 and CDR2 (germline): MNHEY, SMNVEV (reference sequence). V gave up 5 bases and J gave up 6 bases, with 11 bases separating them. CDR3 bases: TGTGCCAGCAGTCCCCTAGGTGGTCAGCCCCAGCATTTT. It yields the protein CASSPLGGQPQHF.

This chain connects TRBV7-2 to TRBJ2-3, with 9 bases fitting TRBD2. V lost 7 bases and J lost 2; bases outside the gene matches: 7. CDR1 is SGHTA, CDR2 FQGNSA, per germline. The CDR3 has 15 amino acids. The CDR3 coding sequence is TGTGCCAGCACCCCTAGCGGGGAGTACACAGATACGCAGTATTTT. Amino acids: CASTPSGEYTDTQYF. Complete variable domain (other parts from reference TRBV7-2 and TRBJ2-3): GAGVSQSPSNKVTEKGKDVELRCDPISGHTALYWYRQSLGQGLEFLIYFQGNSAPDKSGLPSDRFSAERTGGSVSTLTIQRTQQEDSAVYLCASTPSGEYTDTQYFGPGTRLTVL.

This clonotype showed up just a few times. The CDR3: CASSLPAGNTIYF. In DNA, the CDR3 is TGTGCCAGCAGCTTACCAGCTGGAAACACCATATATTTT. The rearrangement uses TRBV7-2 and TRBJ1-3; D call uncertain. CDR1 is SGHTA, CDR2 FQGNSA, per germline. The CDR3 contains 13 residues. V lost 2 bases and J 2 bases, leaving 4 bases between the germline ends.

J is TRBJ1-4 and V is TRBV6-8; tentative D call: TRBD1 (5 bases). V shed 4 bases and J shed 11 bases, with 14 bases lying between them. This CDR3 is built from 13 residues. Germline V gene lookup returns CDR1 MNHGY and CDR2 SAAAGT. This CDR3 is CASSSGQGGKLFF. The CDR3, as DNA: TGTGCCAGCAGTTCCGGGCAGGGTGGGAAACTGTTTTTT.

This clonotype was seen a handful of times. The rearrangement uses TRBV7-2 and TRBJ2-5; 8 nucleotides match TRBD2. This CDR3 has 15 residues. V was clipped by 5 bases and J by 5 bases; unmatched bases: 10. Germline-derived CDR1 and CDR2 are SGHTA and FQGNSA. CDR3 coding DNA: TGTGCCAGCAGCCGAGACGGGGGGGCCTGGGAGACCCAGTACTTC. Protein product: CASSRDGGAWETQYF.